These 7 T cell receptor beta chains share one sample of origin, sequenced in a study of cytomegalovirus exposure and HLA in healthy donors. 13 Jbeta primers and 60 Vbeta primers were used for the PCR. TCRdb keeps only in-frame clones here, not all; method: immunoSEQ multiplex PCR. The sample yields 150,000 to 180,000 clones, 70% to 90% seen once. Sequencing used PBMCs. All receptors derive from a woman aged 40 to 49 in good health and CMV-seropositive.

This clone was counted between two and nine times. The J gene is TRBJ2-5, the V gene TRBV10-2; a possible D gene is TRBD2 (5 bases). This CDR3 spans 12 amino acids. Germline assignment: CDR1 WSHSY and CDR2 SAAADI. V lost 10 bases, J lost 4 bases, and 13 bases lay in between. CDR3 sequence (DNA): TGCGCCACTTCCCTAGCCCCAGAGACCCAGTACTTC. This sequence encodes CATSLAPETQYF.

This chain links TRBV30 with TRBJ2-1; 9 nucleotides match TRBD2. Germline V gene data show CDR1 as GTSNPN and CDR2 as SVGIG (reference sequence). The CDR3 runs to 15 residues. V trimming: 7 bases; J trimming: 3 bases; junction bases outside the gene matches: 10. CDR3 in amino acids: CASAAAGGDYNEQFF. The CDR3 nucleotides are TGTGCCTCCGCGGCGGCGGGAGGGGACTACAATGAGCAGTTCTTC.

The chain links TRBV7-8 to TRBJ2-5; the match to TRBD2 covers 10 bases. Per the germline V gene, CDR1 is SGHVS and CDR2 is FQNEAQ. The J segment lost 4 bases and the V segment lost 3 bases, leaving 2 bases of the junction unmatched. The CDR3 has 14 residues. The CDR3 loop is CASSFSGRRETQYF. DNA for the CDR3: TGTGCCAGCAGCTTTAGCGGGAGGAGAGAGACCCAGTACTTC. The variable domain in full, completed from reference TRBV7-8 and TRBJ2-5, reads GAGVSQSPRYKVAKRGQDVALRCDPISGHVSLFWYQQALGQGPEFLTYFQNEAQLDKSGLPSDRFFAERPEGSVSTLKIQRTQQEDSAVYLCASSFSGRRETQYFGPGTRLLVL.

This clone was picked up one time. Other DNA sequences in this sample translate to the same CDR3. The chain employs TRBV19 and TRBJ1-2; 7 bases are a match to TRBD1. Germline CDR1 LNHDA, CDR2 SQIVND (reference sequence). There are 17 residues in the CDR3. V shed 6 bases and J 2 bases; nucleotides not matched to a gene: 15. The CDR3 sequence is CASSKRQGGNLNYGYTF. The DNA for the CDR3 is TGTGCCAGTAGCAAGAGACAGGGAGGAAACCTAAACTATGGCTACACCTTC.

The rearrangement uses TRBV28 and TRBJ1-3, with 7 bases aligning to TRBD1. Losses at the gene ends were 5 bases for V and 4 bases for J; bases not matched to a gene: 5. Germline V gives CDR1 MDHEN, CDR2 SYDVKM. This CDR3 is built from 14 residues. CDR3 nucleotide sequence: TGTGCCAGCAGTCTACGACAGGGAGGAAACACCATATATTTT. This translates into CASSLRQGGNTIYF.

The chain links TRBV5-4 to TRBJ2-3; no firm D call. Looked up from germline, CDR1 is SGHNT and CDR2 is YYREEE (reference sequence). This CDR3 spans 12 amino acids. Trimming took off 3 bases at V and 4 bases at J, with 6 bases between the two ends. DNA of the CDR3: TGTGCCAGCAGCTGGGCGTCAGATACGCAGTATTTT. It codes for CASSWASDTQYF. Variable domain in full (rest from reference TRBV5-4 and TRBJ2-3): ETGVTQSPTHLIKTRGQQVTLRCSSQSGHNTVSWYQQALGQGPQFIFQYYREEENGRGNFPPRFSGLQFPNYSSELNVNALELDDSALYLCASSWASDTQYFGPGTRLTVL.

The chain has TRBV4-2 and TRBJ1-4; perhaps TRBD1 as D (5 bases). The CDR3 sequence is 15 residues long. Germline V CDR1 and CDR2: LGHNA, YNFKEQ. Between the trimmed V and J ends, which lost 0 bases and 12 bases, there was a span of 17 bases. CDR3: CASSQDTGGLFQLFF. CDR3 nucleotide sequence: TGTGCCAGCAGCCAAGATACAGGCGGCCTTTTCCAACTGTTTTTT.